There are many counts of the clone carrying this TCR beta chain. As yet, its antigen is unknown. Compared with germline, one end of the junction differs, possibly owing to a read error. MiXCR, applied by TCRdb to the 5' RACE reads, yields one record per CDR3 protein. The table lists roughly 36,000 distinct CDR3 sequences, just under 7.5% of them singletons. The sample belongs to a study of neurological immune-mediated disorders. General study results and limits: TCR-beta repertoires seemed private in all groups, with no expanded CDR3 amino acid sequences shared.

Germline-derived CDR1 and CDR2 are SEHNR and FQNEAQ (reference sequence). This CDR3 is built from 13 residues. This sequence was found in a man in his fifties or sixties in good health. The chain has TRBV7-9 and TRBJ1-1; D not certain. The source material was CD4+ T cells from blood. For the CDR3, the DNA is TGTGCCAGCAGATACTCCGGGAACTCTGAAGCTTTCTTT. Translating gives CASRYSGNSEAFF.